The next 9 T cell receptor beta chains were all read from a single sample in a study of T-cell memory formation after mild COVID-19. TCRdb re-derived calls from the 5' RACE reads in MiXCR, one entry per CDR3 protein. Of about 270,000 distinct CDR3 sequences in the sample, over 15% were seen once. The sample taken for sequencing was PBMCs or a T cell subset sorted from them (not recorded which). Source of these receptors: a man younger than 35 who had mild COVID-19 (a few samples of this study predate the infection). Cell type and time point are not known.

This clonotype was picked up a small number of times. This sequence joins TRBV5-8 and TRBJ1-1; 10 nucleotides match TRBD1. The CDR3 is made up of 16 amino acids. After removal of 5 bases from V and 5 bases from J, the junction contained 12 bases not matched to a gene. Germline V gene sequence: CDR1 SGHTS, CDR2 YDEGEE. CDR3 nucleotide sequence: TGTGCCAGCAGACGGGGGACAGGGGATGTACGGACTGAAGCTTTCTTT. Protein product: CASRRGTGDVRTEAFF.

This clonotype turned up a few times. The chain has TRBV7-9 and TRBJ2-7; TRBD1 agrees at 9 bases. V lost 5 bases to trimming and J lost 2 bases; unmatched junction nucleotides: 7. The germline V gene encodes CDR1 SEHNR and CDR2 FQNEAQ (reference sequence). The CDR3 loop spans 15 amino acids. Written as DNA, the CDR3 is TGTGCCAGCAGCCCAAGGACAGGGGAGACCTACGAGCAGTACTTC. Its translation: CASSPRTGETYEQYF.

The chain uses TRBV2 and TRBJ1-2; tentatively, D is TRBD1 (5 bases). The CDR3 is made up of 13 amino acids. Trimming pared 8 bases from V and 6 bases from J, leaving 16 bases between. CDR1 SNHLY and CDR2 FYNNEI come from the germline V gene. CDR3 residues: CASYRDLWDGYTF. The CDR3 DNA follows: TGTGCCAGCTACCGGGACCTGTGGGATGGCTACACCTTC.

This chain connects TRBV7-6 to TRBJ2-5; the D gene is possibly TRBD1 (6 bases). Germline V gene sequence: CDR1 SGHVS, CDR2 FNYEAQ. Trimming took 6 bases from V and 3 from J, leaving 14 bases between them. The CDR3 has 14 residues. CDR3 coding DNA: TGTGCCAGCAGTACCCGACAGGACGAAGAGACCCAGTACTTC. Residues: CASSTRQDEETQYF.

This clonotype was recorded at least ten times. V gene TRBV21-1 combines with J gene TRBJ1-2. TRBV21-1 has pseudogene status. The CDR3 has 11 residues. CDR3 coding DNA: TGTGCCAGCAGCGAGGCCGATGGCTACACCTTC. Translation: CASSEADGYTF.

The genes are TRBV12-3 or TRBV12-4 and TRBJ2-4, with D perhaps TRBD2 (6 bases). With 1 base removed from V and 7 bases from J, the gap between germline ends came to 8 bases. The CDR3 totals 13 residues. This CDR3 is CASSLGGENIQYF. The CDR3 DNA reads as TGTGCCAGCAGTTTAGGGGGGGAGAACATTCAGTACTTC.

The gene calls are TRBV2 and TRBJ2-7; D ambiguous. Germline lookup yields CDR1 SNHLY and CDR2 FYNNEI. V was pared by 0 bases and J by 2 bases, with 11 bases between. The CDR3 runs to 15 residues. In DNA form, the CDR3 reads TGTGCCAGCAGTGAAGCGTTCCTGACGGCCTACGAGCAGTACTTC. The encoded protein is CASSEAFLTAYEQYF.

This clonotype was seen a few times. This chain's CDR3 is CASSVEGNSPLHF. CDR3 nucleotides: TGTGCCAGCAGCGTAGAGGGGAATTCACCCCTCCACTTT. J is TRBJ1-6 and V is TRBV9; maybe TRBD1 (5 bases). Germline lookup yields CDR1 SGDLS and CDR2 YYNGEE. The CDR3 runs 13 residues. Trimming shortened V by 0 bases and J by 7 bases, and 5 bases separated the two germline ends.

Only a few counts were recorded for this clonotype. The rearrangement joins TRBV7-6 to TRBJ1-1; D is unclear. V was pared by 1 base and J by 3 bases, with 9 bases between. CDR1 and CDR2 (germline): SGHVS, FNYEAQ. CDR3 size: 14 residues. The CDR3 spells CASSLGGEYTEAFF. The CDR3 DNA is TGTGCCAGCAGCTTAGGTGGGGAGTACACTGAAGCTTTCTTT.